This paragraph covers one TCR beta chain sequence. This receptor's antigen is unknown. No base qualities exist here, and no much larger clone lies one base off it. This sample is drawn from a study of CD8 T cells in ankylosing spondylitis (dated by TCRdb to the late 2010s). Turning to the overall study: The study set out to find disease-linked TCR variants by profiling T cell receptor beta repertoires in ankylosing spondylitis patients and healthy donors. In total, the full study cohort was made up of approximately 99 healthy donors and approximately 24 ankylosing spondylitis patients. Peripheral blood samples were taken, and synovial fluid was additionally collected from ankylosing spondylitis patients.

Sequencing was performed on an Illumina HiSeq 2500. TCR beta libraries were prepared by quantitative 5'-RACE with molecular barcodes. The original pipeline was this. A new computational method based on a probabilistic model of VDJ rearrangement was used to identify disease-linked TCR variants. Clones were called with MiXCR by TCRdb after fastp trimmed the public reads at Q25, and only in-frame beta chains were retained. Records with the same CDR3 protein are collapsed into one entry carrying the most frequent genes and DNA. The V and J calls and clone size are TCRdb's, not the authors'. In all, the sample holds about 130,000 distinct CDR3 sequences, and around 9.7% of those were seen once. The ten largest clones capture approximately 3.3% of the sample. Paper-wide results and their limitations: Some of the motif variants had been reported before in the synovial fluid and blood of reactive arthritis patients, a finding that suggests common disease-initiation mechanisms. The disease-linked clones showed a CD8+ phenotype and occurred at relatively low frequencies in peripheral blood. The disease-linked clones were reported to be significantly enriched in matched synovial fluid samples from ankylosing spondylitis patients. Blood from ankylosing spondylitis patients appeared to be characterized by a TCR beta motif made up of several highly homologous amino acid variants.

This sequence originates from a male donor with ankylosing spondylitis or in good health (not recorded which). The sample was blood, either unsorted or a sorted T cell fraction (not recorded which).

The DNA reads as follows: TGTGCCAGTAGTGTCCGACTAGGGGCGAACACCGGGGAGCTGTTTTTT. Protein translation: CASSVRLGANTGELFF. In this chain, TRBV19 is recombined with TRBJ2-2; tentative D gene TRBD2, with 6 bases matching. Trimming at the junction amounts to 5 bases on V and 0 bases on J, and the germline ends lie 13 bases apart. The CDR3 runs 16 amino acids, cysteine and phenylalanine included. The entry retains the CDR3 DNA only, 48 bases that are in frame from base 1. The germline V gene (reference sequence) yields LNHDA for CDR1 and SQIVND for CDR2.